This T cell receptor beta chain was observed in a study of identifying expanded T cells in peripheral blood. General study points: Variance in clone template counts between approximately two-week samples significantly increased with total template count across all healthy donors. About 1.2 clones differed between technical replicates, versus 16.4 and 19 over time.

Comments on this clone: The antigen is undetermined.

TCRdb keeps only in-frame clones here, not all; method: immunoSEQ multiplex PCR. The table shows more than 45,000 clones, with around 83% occurring only once. The CDR3 is made up of 15 amino acids. After removal of 3 bases from V and 6 bases from J, the junction contained 8 bases not matched to a gene. The germline V gene encodes CDR1 SEHNR and CDR2 FQNEAQ (reference sequence). The rearrangement uses TRBV7-9 and TRBJ2-1, with 7 nucleotides matching TRBD1. The material sequenced was blood. This clonotype was obtained from a person aged 18 to 70 in good health. The DNA for the CDR3 is TGTGCCAGCAGCTTGATCCCCGACAGGGCCAATGAGCAGTTCTTC. Residues: CASSLIPDRANEQFF.